This T cell receptor beta chain was recorded in a study of blood T cell repertoires in COVID-19. Looking at the study overall: The cDNA or gDNA used as material had been derived from T cells, B-cell-depleted T cells, or PBMCs.

Original analysis: Estimation of nucleated cell counts was performed using reference gene primer amplification. Produced via immunoSEQ multiplex PCR; TCRdb's table is partial and in-frame only. That table gives V, J and clone size, and the DNA gave D and trimming. Among 75,000 to 100,000 clones, roughly 87% were seen once, and the ten largest hold approximately 4.9%. Germline CDR1 is SGDLS and CDR2 is YYNGEE. This CDR3 is built from 16 residues. V was clipped by 0 bases and J by 2 bases, with 11 bases between them. Material for sequencing was peripheral blood. The chain couples TRBV9 to TRBJ1-4; D ambiguous. This TCR came from a man aged 70 or older with acute or convalescent COVID-19. This CDR3 reads CASSVGASETNEKLFF. The CDR3 DNA sequence: TGTGCCAGCAGCGTAGGGGCCAGTGAGACTAATGAAAAACTGTTTTTT.